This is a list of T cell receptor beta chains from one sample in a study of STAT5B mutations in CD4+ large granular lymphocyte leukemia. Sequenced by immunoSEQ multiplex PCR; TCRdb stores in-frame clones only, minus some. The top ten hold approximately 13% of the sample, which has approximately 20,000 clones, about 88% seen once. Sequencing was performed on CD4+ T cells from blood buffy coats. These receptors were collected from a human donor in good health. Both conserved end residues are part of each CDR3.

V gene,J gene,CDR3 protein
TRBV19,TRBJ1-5,CASKELEGNQPQHF
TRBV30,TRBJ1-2,CAWSSLVGYTF
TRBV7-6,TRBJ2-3,CASSLDSPLAGAPSTYTDTQYF
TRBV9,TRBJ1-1,CASTSGGELNTEAFF
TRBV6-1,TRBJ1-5,CASSDRVRGAAQPQHF
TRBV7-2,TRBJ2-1,CASSKTSGSHEQFF
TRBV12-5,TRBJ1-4,CASGLGRAGEKLFF
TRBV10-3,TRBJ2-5,CAITKSRQETQYF
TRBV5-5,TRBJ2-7,CASSPNGVHEQYF
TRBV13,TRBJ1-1,CASRINTEAFF
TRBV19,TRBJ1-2,CATPRTVNYGYTF
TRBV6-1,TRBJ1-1,CASRGQRSEAFF
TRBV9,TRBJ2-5,CASSVAASGRAWETQYF
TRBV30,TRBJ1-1,CAWVPLQGLTTEAFF
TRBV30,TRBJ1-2,CASTSRGQGDYGYTF
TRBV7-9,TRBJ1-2,CASSLEGATNGYTF
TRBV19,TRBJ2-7,CASSTDRGRAYEQYF
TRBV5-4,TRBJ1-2,CASSELSGGYTF
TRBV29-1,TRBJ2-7,CSVAGQGKEQYF
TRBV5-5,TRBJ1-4,CASSLVGGNEKLFF